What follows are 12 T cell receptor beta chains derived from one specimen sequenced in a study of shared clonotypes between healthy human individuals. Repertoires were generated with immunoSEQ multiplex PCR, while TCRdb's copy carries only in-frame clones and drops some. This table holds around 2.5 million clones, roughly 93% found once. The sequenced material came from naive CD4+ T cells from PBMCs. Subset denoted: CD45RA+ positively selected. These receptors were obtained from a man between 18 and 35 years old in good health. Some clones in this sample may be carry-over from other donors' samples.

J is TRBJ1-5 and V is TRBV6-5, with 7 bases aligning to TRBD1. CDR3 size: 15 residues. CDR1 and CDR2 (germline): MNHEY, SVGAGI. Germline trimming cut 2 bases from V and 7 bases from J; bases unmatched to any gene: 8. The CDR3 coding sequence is TGTGCCAGCAGTTACGCCGGACAGGTTAGCCAGCCCCAGCATTTT. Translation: CASSYAGQVSQPQHF.

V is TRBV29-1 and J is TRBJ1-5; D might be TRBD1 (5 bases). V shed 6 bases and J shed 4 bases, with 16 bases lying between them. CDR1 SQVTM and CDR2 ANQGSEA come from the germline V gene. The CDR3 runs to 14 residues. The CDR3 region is CSVRRDHSNQPQHF. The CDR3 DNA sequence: TGCAGCGTACGCCGGGACCACTCAAATCAGCCCCAGCATTTT.

CDR3 loop: CATLFIAGAYNEQFF. DNA for the CDR3: TGTGCCACCCTATTTATAGCGGGGGCCTACAATGAGCAGTTCTTC. The chain carries TRBV27 and TRBJ2-1; 9 bases map to TRBD2. Germline trimming cut 10 bases from V and 2 bases from J; bases unmatched to any gene: 9. The germline V gene has CDR1 MNHEY and CDR2 SMNVEV (reference sequence). CDR3 size: 15 residues.

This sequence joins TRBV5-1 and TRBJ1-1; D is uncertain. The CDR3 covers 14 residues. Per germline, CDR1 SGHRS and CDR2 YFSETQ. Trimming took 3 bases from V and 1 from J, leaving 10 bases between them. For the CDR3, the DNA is TGCGCCAGCAGCTCCGGAACGAAGAACACTGAAGCTTTCTTT. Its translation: CASSSGTKNTEAFF.

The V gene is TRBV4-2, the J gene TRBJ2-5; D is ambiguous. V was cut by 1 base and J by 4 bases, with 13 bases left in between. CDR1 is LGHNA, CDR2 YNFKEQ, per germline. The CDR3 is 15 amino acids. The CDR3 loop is CASSQGPSPRETQYF. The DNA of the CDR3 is TGTGCCAGCAGCCAAGGACCATCCCCGCGAGAGACCCAGTACTTC.

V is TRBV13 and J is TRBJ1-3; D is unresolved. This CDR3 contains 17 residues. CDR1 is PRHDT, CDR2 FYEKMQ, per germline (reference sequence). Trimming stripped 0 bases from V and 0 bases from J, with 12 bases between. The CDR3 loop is CASSLGLAGDSGNTIYF. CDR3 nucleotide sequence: TGTGCCAGCAGCTTAGGCCTTGCCGGAGACTCTGGAAACACCATATATTTT.

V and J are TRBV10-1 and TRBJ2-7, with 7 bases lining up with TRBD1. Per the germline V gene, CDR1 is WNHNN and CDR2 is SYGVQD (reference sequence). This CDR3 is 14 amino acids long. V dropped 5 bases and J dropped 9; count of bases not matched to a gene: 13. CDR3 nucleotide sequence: TGCGCCAGCAGTCCCGGGCCTCAAGGGGGCGGGCAGTACTTC. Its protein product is CASSPGPQGGGQYF.

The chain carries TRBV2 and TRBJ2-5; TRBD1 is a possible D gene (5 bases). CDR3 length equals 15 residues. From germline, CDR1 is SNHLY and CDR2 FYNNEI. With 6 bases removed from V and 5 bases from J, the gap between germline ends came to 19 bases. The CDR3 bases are TGTGCCAGCAGCCCGCGACAGAGACTTGGGGAGACCCAGTACTTC. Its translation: CASSPRQRLGETQYF.

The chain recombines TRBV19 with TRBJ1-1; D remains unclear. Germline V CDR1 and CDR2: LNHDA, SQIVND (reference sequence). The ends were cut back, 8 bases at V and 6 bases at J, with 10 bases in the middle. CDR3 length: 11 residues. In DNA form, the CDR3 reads TGTGCCAGTGGAGCCGGAGCTGAAGCTTTCTTT. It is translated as CASGAGAEAFF.

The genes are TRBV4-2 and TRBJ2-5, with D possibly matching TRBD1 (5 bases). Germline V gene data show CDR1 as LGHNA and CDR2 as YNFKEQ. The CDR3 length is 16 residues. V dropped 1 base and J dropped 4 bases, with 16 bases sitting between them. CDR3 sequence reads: CASSQGPQGEVETQYF. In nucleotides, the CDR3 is TGTGCCAGCAGCCAAGGGCCCCAAGGGGAAGTAGAGACCCAGTACTTC.

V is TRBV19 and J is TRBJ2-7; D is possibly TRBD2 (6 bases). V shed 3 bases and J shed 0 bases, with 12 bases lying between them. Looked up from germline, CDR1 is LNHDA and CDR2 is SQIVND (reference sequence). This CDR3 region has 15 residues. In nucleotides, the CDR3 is TGTGCCAGTAGTATTGCTTGGGGACTCTCCTACGAGCAGTACTTC. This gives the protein CASSIAWGLSYEQYF.

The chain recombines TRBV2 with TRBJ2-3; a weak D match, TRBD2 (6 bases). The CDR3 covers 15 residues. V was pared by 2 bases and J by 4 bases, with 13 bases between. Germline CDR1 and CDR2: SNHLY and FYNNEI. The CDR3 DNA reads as TGTGCCAGCAGTGAATCGGGGGTCATAGCAGATACGCAGTATTTT. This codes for CASSESGVIADTQYF. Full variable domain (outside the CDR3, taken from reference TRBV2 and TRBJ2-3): EPEVTQTPSHQVTQMGQEVILRCVPISNHLYFYWYRQILGQKVEFLVSFYNNEISEKSEIFDDQFSVERPDGSNFTLKIRSTKLEDSAMYFCASSESGVIADTQYFGPGTRLTVL.